One and the same sample provided the 22 T cell receptor beta chains below, sequenced in a study of T cells in Graves' hyperthyroidism and ophthalmopathy. Template material for amplifying TCR beta CDR3 regions consisted of RNA transcripts. HTBI primers were the set used in a first-round RT-PCR of the TCR CDR3. TCRdb reprocessed the multiplex PCR reads via MiXCR and lists one record per CDR3 protein. This table has about 500,000 distinct CDR3 sequences, approximately 17% appearing once. The specimen was blood. The receptor source for this set is a woman aged 18-35 years with Graves' ophthalmopathy.

On this clonotype itself: This could be a read error, since a much larger clone is one nucleotide away. The chain has TRBV2 and TRBJ2-7; D remains ambiguous. Germline V gene lookup returns CDR1 SNHLY and CDR2 FYNNEI. V lost 3 bases and J lost 0, with 6 bases in between. The CDR3 is 13 residues long. The CDR3 here is CASSEVFSYEQYF. CDR3 in DNA: TGTGCCAGCAGTGAGGTCTTCTCCTACGAGCAGTACTTC.

This clonotype was picked up many times. J is TRBJ1-6 and V is TRBV2; the D is unclear. Germline CDR1 is SNHLY and CDR2 is FYNNEI. V was trimmed by 3 bases and J by 0 bases, leaving 12 bases between them. The CDR3 totals 17 residues. The CDR3 protein is CASSEVYSNSYNSPLHF. The CDR3 DNA follows: TGTGCCAGCAGTGAGGTTTACAGCAACTCCTATAATTCACCCCTCCACTTT.

In its sample, this clonotype was seen many times. V is TRBV30 and J is TRBJ2-1, with TRBD1 as a possible D gene (6 bases). This CDR3 contains 11 residues. Germline V gene sequence: CDR1 GTSNPN, CDR2 SVGIG (reference sequence). V lost 1 base to trimming and J lost 12 bases, with 10 bases between them. CDR3 sequence (DNA): TGTGCCTGGAGTGATGAGGGGGTGCAGTTCTTC. Amino acids: CAWSDEGVQFF.

The chain has TRBV6-4 and TRBJ1-1; TRBD1 might be the D (5 bases). This CDR3 is built from 11 residues. From germline, CDR1 is MRHNA and CDR2 SNTAGT. V lost 2 bases and J 11 bases, leaving 9 bases between the germline ends. CDR3 in DNA: TGTGCCAGCAGTGACGGGGGGGAGGCTTTCTTT. Encoded protein: CASSDGGEAFF.

This clonotype was counted many times. The chain recombines TRBV28 with TRBJ1-2; D not certain. Germline CDR1 reads MDHEN; CDR2 reads SYDVKM. This CDR3 has 17 amino acids. V lost 2 bases and J lost 6, with 22 bases in between. The CDR3 DNA sequence: TGTGCCAGCAGTTTAGGAATCCCAAACATGTATGCACATGGCTACACCTTC. It translates to CASSLGIPNMYAHGYTF.

CDR3 residues: CASGSYLGRAPYNEQFF. As DNA, the CDR3 is TGTGCTAGTGGTTCCTACCTCGGGAGGGCCCCCTACAATGAGCAGTTCTTC. The chain uses TRBV12-5 and TRBJ2-1, with TRBD2 identical over 8 bases. The germline V gene has CDR1 LGHNT and CDR2 FRNRAP. This CDR3 is 17 amino acids long. Trimming at V came to 4 bases and at J to 2 bases, leaving 10 bases not matched to a gene. The full variable domain, rest sourced from reference TRBV12-5 and TRBJ2-1, is DARVTQTPRHKVTEMGQEVTMRCQPILGHNTVFWYRQTMMQGLELLAYFRNRAPLDDSGMPKDRFSAEMPDATLATLKIQPSEPRDSAVYFCASGSYLGRAPYNEQFFGPGTRLTVL.

This clonotype was counted ten times or more. This sequence joins TRBV28 and TRBJ1-4, with 11 bases matching TRBD1. Trimming removed 8 bases from V and 8 bases from J; junction bases left unmatched: 7. This CDR3 region has 14 residues. CDR1 and CDR2 from the germline V gene are MDHEN and SYDVKM. The DNA for the CDR3 is TGTGCCAGCGAAGGACAGGGGGCTGGAGAAAAACTGTTTTTT. Translation gives CASEGQGAGEKLFF.

This clonotype showed up many times. The rearrangement uses TRBV28 and TRBJ2-2, with TRBD1 matching over 9 bases. Germline CDR1 and CDR2: MDHEN and SYDVKM. The CDR3 loop spans 17 amino acids. Trimming took 4 bases from V and 3 from J; bases not matched to a gene: 9. CDR3 nucleotide sequence: TGTGCCAGCAGTTCCCCTCCACAGGGGGCCGACACCGGGGAGCTGTTTTTT. It yields the protein CASSSPPQGADTGELFF.

With regard to this clonotype: The CDR3 does not end in the conserved phenylalanine or tryptophan, so this is likely a read error. The chain combines TRBV28 with TRBJ2-2; 7 positions agree with TRBD2. Germline values: CDR1 MDHEN, CDR2 SYDVKM. The CDR3 is made up of 15 amino acids. Losses at the gene ends were 2 bases for V and 4 bases for J; bases not matched to a gene: 4. The CDR3 nucleotides read TGTGCCAGCAGTTTAGTGTCGGGGGGCACCGGGGAGCTGTTTTCT. It encodes CASSLVSGGTGELFS.

This clonotype came up many times. The V gene is TRBV12-3 or TRBV12-4, the J gene TRBJ2-3, with D maybe TRBD2 (5 bases). The V and J ends lost 3 bases and 2 bases respectively, with 12 bases between them. The CDR3 runs to 15 residues. The CDR3 nucleotides are TGTGCCAGCAGTTTCGAAGGACTTGACACAGATACGCAGTATTTT. Its translation is CASSFEGLDTDTQYF.

Many counts were recorded for this clonotype. The chain carries TRBV18 and TRBJ2-1; maybe TRBD2 (6 bases). V lost 3 bases and J 9 bases, leaving 9 bases between the germline ends. There are 12 residues in the CDR3. CDR1 is KGHSH, CDR2 LQKENI, per germline. The CDR3: CASSPGGSEQFF. DNA of the CDR3: TGTGCCAGCTCACCGGGAGGTAGTGAGCAGTTCTTC.

This clonotype was detected many times. This chain connects TRBV7-9 to TRBJ1-2, with TRBD1 as a possible D gene (5 bases). The CDR3 length is 13 residues. Trimming left V 3 bases short and J 6 bases short, with 11 bases between. Germline V CDR1 and CDR2: SEHNR, FQNEAQ (reference sequence). DNA for the CDR3: TGTGCCAGCAGCTTGGGAACAGGAGATGGCTACACCTTC. It specifies CASSLGTGDGYTF.

The V gene is TRBV9, the J gene TRBJ2-1, with 7 positions matching TRBD1. This CDR3 comprises 15 residues. The V and J ends lost 4 bases and 8 bases, in that order; junction bases with no gene match: 12. Germline V lookup: CDR1 SGDLS, CDR2 YYNGEE. For the CDR3, the DNA is TGTGCCAGCAGCCCCCTCCAGGGGGTCTTCGATGAGCAGTTCTTC. This codes for CASSPLQGVFDEQFF.

This clonotype was seen repeatedly, ten times or more. The chain carries TRBV12-3 or TRBV12-4 and TRBJ1-4, with a weak D call TRBD1 (6 bases). This CDR3 has 14 residues. V was clipped by 3 bases and J by 7 bases, with 12 bases between them. The CDR3 DNA reads as TGTGCCAGCAGTTTGGCAGGGGCGGGTGAAAAACTGTTTTTT. It specifies CASSLAGAGEKLFF.

In this sample, this clonotype turned up many times. This chain joins TRBV11-2 and TRBJ2-7; D is perhaps TRBD2 (5 bases). CDR3 length equals 15 residues. The V gene lost 1 base and the J gene lost 0 bases, with 10 bases spanning the gap. Germline values: CDR1 SGHAT, CDR2 FQNNGV. CDR3 loop: CASSLALADSYEQYF. The CDR3 bases are TGTGCCAGCAGCTTAGCGCTAGCTGACTCCTACGAGCAGTACTTC.

This sequence joins TRBV19 and TRBJ2-3, with TRBD2 matching over 14 bases. CDR1 LNHDA and CDR2 SQIVND come from the germline V gene (reference sequence). The CDR3 consists of 17 residues. The V gene end was trimmed by 5 bases and the J gene end by 4 bases; junction bases not matched to a gene: 8. CDR3 bases: TGTGCCAGTAGTTCCTTGGGACTAGCGGGGGAGGCAGATACGCAGTATTTT. Amino acid sequence: CASSSLGLAGEADTQYF. Drawing the rest from reference TRBV19 and TRBJ2-3, the complete variable domain is DGGITQSPKYLFRKEGQNVTLSCEQNLNHDAMYWYRQDPGQGLRLIYYSQIVNDFQKGDIAEGYSVSREKKESFPLTVTSAQKNPTAFYLCASSSLGLAGEADTQYFGPGTRLTVL.

The V gene is TRBV6-1, the J gene TRBJ1-4; D call uncertain. Trimming stripped 5 bases from V and 3 bases from J, with 7 bases between. The CDR3 has 13 residues. Germline loops: CDR1 MNHNS, CDR2 SASEGT. The CDR3, as DNA: TGTGCCAGCAGTCGTAAGCCTAATGAAAAACTGTTTTTT. As protein: CASSRKPNEKLFF.

This clonotype was observed at least ten times. V is TRBV9 and J is TRBJ1-1; D unclear. V lost 4 bases and J lost 1, with 14 bases in between. Germline CDR1 is SGDLS and CDR2 is YYNGEE. This CDR3 is built from 15 residues. The CDR3 sequence: CASSTQPLGNTEAFF. For the CDR3, the DNA is TGTGCCAGCAGCACCCAGCCCCTAGGGAACACTGAAGCTTTCTTT.

Many counts were recorded for this clonotype. The rearrangement joins TRBV6-5 to TRBJ1-6, with D possibly TRBD1 on 5 matching bases. The V and J ends lost 0 bases and 6 bases respectively, with 12 bases between them. The CDR3 runs to 16 residues. Germline CDR1 MNHEY, CDR2 SVGAGI. The CDR3 DNA is TGTGCCAGCAGTTACTCAGCAGGAGGGGTTAATTCACCCCTCCACTTT. Its translation: CASSYSAGGVNSPLHF.

This clonotype was counted a few times. This chain links TRBV14 with TRBJ1-5; no firm D call. The CDR3 is made up of 13 amino acids. CDR1 SGHDN and CDR2 FVKESK come from the germline V gene. Trimming shortened V by 1 base and J by 9 bases, and 10 bases separated the two germline ends. CDR3 in amino acids: CASSQAPIGPQHF. Here the CDR3 DNA reads TGTGCCAGCAGCCAAGCTCCGATCGGGCCCCAGCATTTT.

This chain joins TRBV6-1 and TRBJ1-5; TRBD1 matches 8 bases. With V trimmed by 7 bases and J by 9 bases, 8 bases remained unmatched. The CDR3 has 13 residues. CDR1 and CDR2 (germline): MNHNS, SASEGT. The CDR3 sequence is CASNLQGVWPQHF. Here the CDR3 DNA reads TGTGCCAGCAATCTACAGGGGGTTTGGCCCCAGCATTTT.

This clonotype was picked up many times. The genes are TRBV3-1 and TRBJ2-7; D is unresolved. Per the germline V gene, CDR1 is LGHDT and CDR2 is YNNKEL (reference sequence). Trimming cost V 6 bases and J 0 bases, with 12 bases left between them. The CDR3 has 14 amino acids. The CDR3 DNA follows: TGTGCCAGCAGGGCCCGGTTGAGCTCCTACGAGCAGTACTTC. Translated: CASRARLSSYEQYF.